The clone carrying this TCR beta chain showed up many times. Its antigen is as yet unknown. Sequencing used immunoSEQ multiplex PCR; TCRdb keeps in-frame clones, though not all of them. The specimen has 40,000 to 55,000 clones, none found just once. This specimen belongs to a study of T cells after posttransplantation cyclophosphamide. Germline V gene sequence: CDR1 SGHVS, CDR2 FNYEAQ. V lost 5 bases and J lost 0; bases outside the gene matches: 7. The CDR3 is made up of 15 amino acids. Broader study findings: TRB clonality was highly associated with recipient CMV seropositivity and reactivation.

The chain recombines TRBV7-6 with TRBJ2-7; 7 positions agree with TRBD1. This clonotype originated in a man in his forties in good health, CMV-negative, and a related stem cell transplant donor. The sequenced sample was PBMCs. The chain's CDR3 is CASSPDRESSYEQYF. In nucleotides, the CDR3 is TGTGCCAGCAGCCCAGACAGGGAGAGCTCCTACGAGCAGTACTTC.